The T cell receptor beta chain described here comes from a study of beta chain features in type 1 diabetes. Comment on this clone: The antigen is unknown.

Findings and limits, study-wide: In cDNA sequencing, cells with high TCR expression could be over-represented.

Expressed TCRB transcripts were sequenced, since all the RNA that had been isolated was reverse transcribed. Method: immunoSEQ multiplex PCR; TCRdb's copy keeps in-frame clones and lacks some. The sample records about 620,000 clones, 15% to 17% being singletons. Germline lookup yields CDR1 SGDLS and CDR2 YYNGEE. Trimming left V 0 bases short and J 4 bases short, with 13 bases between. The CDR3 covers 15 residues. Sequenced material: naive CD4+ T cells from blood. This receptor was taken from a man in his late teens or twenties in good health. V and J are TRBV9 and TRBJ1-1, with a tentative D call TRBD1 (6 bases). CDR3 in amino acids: CASSVDVAGATEAFF. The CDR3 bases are TGTGCCAGCAGCGTAGACGTTGCGGGGGCCACTGAAGCTTTCTTT.